This T cell receptor beta chain originates from a study of T cell responses to AZD1222 COVID-19 vaccine. TCRdb's table, derived via immunoSEQ multiplex PCR, lists solely in-frame clones and lacks some. The data show approximately 170,000 clones, about 92% seen once. Per the germline V gene, CDR1 is SGHDT and CDR2 is YYEEEE. The CDR3 is made up of 14 amino acids. The ends lost 6 bases at V and 4 bases at J; junction bases unmatched: 9. This receptor was identified in an adult in good health. This chain links TRBV5-6 with TRBJ1-2; 7 bases agree with TRBD1. The specimen comprised peripheral blood, sampled on day 0 of AZD1222 vaccination. CDR3 sequence: CASIGGQTIYGYTF. The DNA for the CDR3 is TGTGCCAGCATAGGGGGACAGACCATCTATGGCTACACCTTC.